This TCR beta chain was observed in a study of CD8+ T cells in alopecia areata. With respect to this clone: As yet, its antigen is unknown.

Germline CDR1 and CDR2: SGHRS and YFSETQ. With 1 base removed from V and 6 bases from J, the gap between germline ends came to 7 bases. CDR3 length: 12 amino acids. Findings and caveats of the study: When scalp samples are sequenced, resident alphabeta T cells of normal skin are also captured.

RNA, once extracted, was reverse transcribed into cDNA for use as the sequencing template. TCRdb keeps only in-frame clones here, not all; method: immunoSEQ multiplex PCR. This table has 55,000 to 65,000 clones, 44% appearing once. The TCR originated in a human donor with alopecia areata. The material sequenced was NKG2D-low CD8+ T cells sorted from blood. The V call is TRBV5-1, the J call TRBJ1-2; the D is unclear. The CDR3 is CASSLTRDGYTF. The CDR3 DNA reads as TGCGCCAGCAGCTTGACCCGAGATGGCTACACCTTC.